The clone carrying this T cell receptor (beta chain) was recorded a few times. The data were taken from a study of blood T cell repertoires in COVID-19. Study-wide context: Material from acute and convalescent COVID-19 was sourced from the United States, Italy and Spain.

Only in-frame clones appear in the TCRdb table, and some are missing; sequencing was by immunoSEQ multiplex PCR. Found here are more than 120,000 clones, approximately 80% of them singletons; the top ten hold about 5%. From germline, CDR1 is SNHLY and CDR2 FYNNEI. Trimming pared 8 bases from V and 9 bases from J, leaving 17 bases between. This CDR3 region has 14 residues. The chain combines TRBV2 with TRBJ1-6; D might be TRBD1 (6 bases). The TCR was taken from a human donor in a cohort sampled during active COVID-19. Sequenced: peripheral blood. CDR3 nucleotides: TGTGCCAGCCAATCCGGGACAAGGGTTTCACCCCTCCACTTT. Translating it yields CASQSGTRVSPLHF.